The next 20 T cell receptor beta chains were all read from a single sample in a study of CD8 T cells in Susac syndrome. RNA was extracted with the RNeasy kit, and a quantity of roughly 0.5 to 1 ug was reverse transcribed using random hexamers. TCRdb reprocessed the immunoSEQ multiplex PCR reads via MiXCR and lists one record per CDR3 protein. Of around 170,000 distinct CDR3 sequences detected, approximately 95% appear once; the ten largest clones hold approximately 0.12%. Material: CD4+ T cells from PBMCs. The receptors here all came from a human donor with Susac syndrome.

The rearrangement links TRBV7-9 to TRBJ1-4; D gene uncertain. The CDR3 contains 11 residues. Germline CDR1 reads SEHNR; CDR2 reads FQNEAQ (reference sequence). The V end lost 5 bases, the J end lost 4 bases, and 2 bases lay between the germline ends. The CDR3, as DNA: TGTGCCAGCAGCGGTAATGAAAAACTGTTTTTT. As protein: CASSGNEKLFF.

V gene TRBV11-2 combines with J gene TRBJ1-5, with D tentatively TRBD1 (5 bases). The ends were cut back, 1 base at V and 6 bases at J, with 10 bases in the middle. Germline values: CDR1 SGHAT, CDR2 FQNNGV. This CDR3 is 14 amino acids long. CDR3 in amino acids: CASSLAGKGQPQHF. The CDR3 DNA is TGTGCCAGCAGCTTAGCAGGGAAGGGTCAGCCCCAGCATTTT.

The V and J genes are TRBV29-1 and TRBJ1-2; TRBD1 is a possible D gene (6 bases). CDR1 is SQVTM, CDR2 ANQGSEA, per germline. V was trimmed by 1 base and J by 5 bases, leaving 14 bases between them. The CDR3 is 14 amino acids. For the CDR3, the DNA is TGCAGCGTTGAAGTACAGGGTGGGGCTTATGGCTACACCTTC. Translation gives CSVEVQGGAYGYTF.

The CDR3: CASSQGTGIGTQYF. For the CDR3, the DNA is TGTGCCAGCAGCCAAGGGACAGGGATTGGGACCCAGTACTTC. V gene TRBV4-2 combines with J gene TRBJ2-5, with TRBD1 matching 8 bases. Trimming removed 1 base from V and 7 bases from J; junction bases left unmatched: 5. Per germline, CDR1 LGHNA and CDR2 YNFKEQ. The CDR3 has 14 residues.

The gene calls are TRBV24-1 and TRBJ2-6; D might be TRBD1 (5 bases). CDR1 and CDR2 from the germline V gene are KGHDR and SFDVKD. The CDR3 spans 19 residues. The germline V and J ends were trimmed by 2 bases and 0 bases, with 16 bases remaining between them. The CDR3 nucleotides read TGTGCCACCAGTGATTCTGGAAAGGGGCTTTCCTCTGGGGCCAACGTCCTGACTTTC. Protein: CATSDSGKGLSSGANVLTF.

The chain uses TRBV14 and TRBJ1-6, with D unresolved. The CDR3 totals 14 residues. Between the trimmed V and J ends, which lost 0 bases and 10 bases, there was a span of 10 bases. The germline CDR1 and CDR2 sequences are SGHDN and FVKESK. The CDR3 loop is CASSQETTVSPLHF. The CDR3 DNA follows: TGTGCCAGCAGCCAAGAAACTACAGTATCACCCCTCCACTTT.

The V call is TRBV19, the J call TRBJ2-7; D perhaps matches TRBD1 (5 bases). The length of the CDR3 is 15 residues. Trimming removed 5 bases at V and 6 bases at J, with 20 bases between. Germline CDR1 and CDR2: LNHDA and SQIVND (reference sequence). CDR3 DNA sequence: TGTGCCAGTAGTCTAACGCTAACAGGTCCCTCCGAGCAGTACTTC. It codes for CASSLTLTGPSEQYF.

The chain employs TRBV29-1 and TRBJ1-2; a possible D gene is TRBD1 (6 bases). CDR3 size: 13 residues. The ends were cut back, 5 bases at V and 4 bases at J, with 14 bases in the middle. Germline CDR1 and CDR2: SQVTM and ANQGSEA. CDR3 nucleotides: TGCAGCGTTAACGGACAGTCCACCTATGGCTACACCTTC. The encoded protein is CSVNGQSTYGYTF.

The chain joins TRBV20-1 to TRBJ2-5; possibly TRBD1 or TRBD2 for D (5 bases each). There are 12 residues in the CDR3. Germline V CDR1 and CDR2: DFQATT, SNEGSKA (reference sequence). The CDR3 region has the DNA TGCAGCGGGGAGCAGGGACAAGAGACCCAGTACTTC. Amino acids: CSGEQGQETQYF.

The chain links TRBV7-9 to TRBJ2-5; D is unclear. Germline V CDR1 and CDR2: SEHNR, FQNEAQ (reference sequence). V lost 2 bases and J 3 bases, leaving 10 bases between the germline ends. The CDR3 is made up of 14 amino acids. CDR3 nucleotide sequence: TGTGCCAGCAGCTTATGGCCACAAGAAGAGACCCAGTACTTC. Protein sequence: CASSLWPQEETQYF. The full variable domain, its missing parts supplied by reference TRBV7-9 and TRBJ2-5, is DTGVSQNPRHKITKRGQNVTFRCDPISEHNRLYWYRQTLGQGPEFLTYFQNEAQLEKSRLLSDRFSAERPKGSFSTLEIQRTEQGDSAMYLCASSLWPQEETQYFGPGTRLLVL.

The V gene is TRBV14, the J gene TRBJ2-3; D is unresolved. The V and J ends lost 1 base and 7 bases respectively, with 9 bases between them. Per the germline V gene, CDR1 is SGHDN and CDR2 is FVKESK. CDR3 size: 13 residues. CDR3 coding DNA: TGTGCCAGCAGCCAAGTCTCGGTAAATACGCAGTATTTT. Its translation is CASSQVSVNTQYF.

V is TRBV29-1 and J is TRBJ2-7; D possibly corresponds to TRBD2 (5 bases). Trimming removed 2 bases at V and 0 bases at J, with 23 bases between. The CDR3 has 18 amino acids. The germline CDR1 and CDR2 sequences are SQVTM and ANQGSEA. The chain's CDR3 is CSVEIVGALGPLSYEQYF. The DNA of the CDR3 is TGCAGCGTTGAAATTGTGGGAGCCCTAGGTCCACTCTCCTACGAGCAGTACTTC.

V gene TRBV18 combines with J gene TRBJ1-5; tentatively, D is TRBD1 (5 bases). Germline-derived CDR1 and CDR2 are KGHSH and LQKENI. The germline V and J ends were trimmed by 4 bases and 5 bases, with 18 bases remaining between them. CDR3 size: 16 residues. The CDR3 loop is CASSLETAPGHQPQHF. CDR3 in DNA: TGTGCCAGCTCACTTGAGACAGCCCCTGGCCATCAGCCCCAGCATTTT.

The rearrangement uses TRBV19 and TRBJ2-1; D unresolved. V lost 8 bases, J lost 6 bases, and 17 bases lay in between. Germline V lookup: CDR1 LNHDA, CDR2 SQIVND (reference sequence). The CDR3 length is 14 residues. The CDR3 loop is CASSVHPEGNEQFF. The CDR3, as DNA: TGTGCCAGTTCGGTCCACCCCGAAGGCAATGAGCAGTTCTTC.

The V gene is TRBV19, the J gene TRBJ2-5; D is ambiguous. The CDR3 totals 15 residues. CDR1 LNHDA and CDR2 SQIVND come from the germline V gene (reference sequence). Trimming cost V 3 bases and J 2 bases, with 13 bases left between them. Here the CDR3 DNA reads TGTGCCAGTAGTATCGCCGCGACGGTACAAGAGACCCAGTACTTC. Translation: CASSIAATVQETQYF.

This chain uses TRBV27 with TRBJ2-6; a weak D match, TRBD2 (6 bases). In germline, CDR1 is MNHEY, CDR2 SMNVEV (reference sequence). The CDR3 is 11 residues long. V was clipped by 5 bases and J by 10 bases, with 6 bases between them. CDR3 coding DNA: TGTGCCAGCAGTGGAGGGAACGTCCTGACTTTC. Translated, it gives CASSGGNVLTF.

The V gene is TRBV24-1, the J gene TRBJ2-7; the D call may be TRBD1 or TRBD2 (5 bases each). The CDR3 contains 17 residues. Trimming left V 0 bases short and J 2 bases short, with 16 bases between. The germline V gene has CDR1 KGHDR and CDR2 SFDVKD. The CDR3 coding sequence is TGTGCCACCAGTGATTTGGGGACGAGGAATCCCCCCTACGAGCAGTACTTC. Amino acids: CATSDLGTRNPPYEQYF.

The gene calls are TRBV9 and TRBJ2-1; a possible D gene is TRBD1 (5 bases). CDR1 is SGDLS and CDR2 is YYNGEE in the germline V gene. The CDR3 contains 12 residues. Deletions cut 4 bases from V and 9 bases from J, with 11 bases between. The CDR3 DNA is TGTGCCAGCAGCAAGAAAGGGGCTGAGCAGTTCTTC. This codes for CASSKKGAEQFF. The whole variable domain, filled in from reference TRBV9 and TRBJ2-1, reads DSGVTQTPKHLITATGQRVTLRCSPRSGDLSVYWYQQSLDQGLQFLIQYYNGEERAKGNILERFSAQQFPDLHSELNLSSLELGDSALYFCASSKKGAEQFFGPGTRLTVL.

V gene TRBV5-4 combines with J gene TRBJ2-3; 7 bases fit TRBD2. This CDR3 region has 16 residues. Losses at the gene ends were 4 bases for V and 3 bases for J; bases not matched to a gene: 11. Per germline, CDR1 SGHNT and CDR2 YYREEE (reference sequence). The CDR3 bases are TGTGCCAGCAGCCAGAGCGGGGCACTAACGACAGATACGCAGTATTTT. Its protein product is CASSQSGALTTDTQYF. Drawing the rest from reference TRBV5-4 and TRBJ2-3, the complete variable domain is ETGVTQSPTHLIKTRGQQVTLRCSSQSGHNTVSWYQQALGQGPQFIFQYYREEENGRGNFPPRFSGLQFPNYSSELNVNALELDDSALYLCASSQSGALTTDTQYFGPGTRLTVL.

V is TRBV9 and J is TRBJ2-3, with D possibly matching TRBD2 (5 bases). The CDR3 spans 16 residues. The V gene lost 3 bases and the J gene lost 4 bases, with 18 bases spanning the gap. The V gene's germline CDR1 is SGDLS and CDR2 YYNGEE. The CDR3 coding sequence is TGTGCCAGCAGCGACCGGGGTCCACGCCCTTCAGATACGCAGTATTTT. It specifies CASSDRGPRPSDTQYF.